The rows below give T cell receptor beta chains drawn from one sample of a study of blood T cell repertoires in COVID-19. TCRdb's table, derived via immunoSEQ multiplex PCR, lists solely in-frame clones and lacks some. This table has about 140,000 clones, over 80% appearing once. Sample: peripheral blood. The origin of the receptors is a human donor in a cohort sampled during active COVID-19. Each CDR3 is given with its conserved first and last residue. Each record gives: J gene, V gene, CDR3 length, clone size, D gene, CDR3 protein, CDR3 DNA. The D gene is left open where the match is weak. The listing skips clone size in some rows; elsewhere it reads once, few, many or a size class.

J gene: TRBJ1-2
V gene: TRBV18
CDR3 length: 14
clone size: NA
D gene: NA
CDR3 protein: CASSPSREQRSYTF
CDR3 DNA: TGTGCCAGCTCACCAAGCCGGGAGCAGCGTAGCTACACCTTC

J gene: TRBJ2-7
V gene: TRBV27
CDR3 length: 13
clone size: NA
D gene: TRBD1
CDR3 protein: CASRDRGRSEQYF
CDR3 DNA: TGTGCCAGTAGGGACAGGGGCAGGAGCGAGCAGTACTTC

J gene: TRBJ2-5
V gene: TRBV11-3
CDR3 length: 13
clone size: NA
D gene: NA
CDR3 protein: CASSSISGETQYF
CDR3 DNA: TGTGCCAGCAGCTCCATTTCCGGGGAGACCCAGTACTTC

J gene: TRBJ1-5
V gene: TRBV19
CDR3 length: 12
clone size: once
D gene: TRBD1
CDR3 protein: CASRDRNQPQHF
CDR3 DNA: TGTGCCTCAAGGGACAGAAATCAGCCCCAGCATTTT

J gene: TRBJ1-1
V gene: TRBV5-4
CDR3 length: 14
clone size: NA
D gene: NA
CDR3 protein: CASSLALGDTEAFF
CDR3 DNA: TGTGCCAGCAGCTTGGCTCTAGGGGACACTGAAGCTTTCTTT

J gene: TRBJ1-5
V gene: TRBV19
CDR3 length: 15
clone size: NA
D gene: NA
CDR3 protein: CASSIETRVNQPQHF
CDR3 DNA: TGTGCCAGTAGTATAGAAACCAGGGTCAATCAGCCCCAGCATTTT

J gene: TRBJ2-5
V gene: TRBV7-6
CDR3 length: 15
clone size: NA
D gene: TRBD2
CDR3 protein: CASSLGLALQETQYF
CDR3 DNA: TGTGCCAGCAGCTTGGGACTAGCGCTCCAAGAGACCCAGTACTTC

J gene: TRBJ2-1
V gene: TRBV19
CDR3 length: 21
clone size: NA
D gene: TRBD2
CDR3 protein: CASGSIQIGLGVPSSYNEQFF
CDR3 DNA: TGTGCCAGTGGTAGCATACAGATCGGACTAGGGGTACCGAGCTCCTACAATGAGCAGTTCTTC

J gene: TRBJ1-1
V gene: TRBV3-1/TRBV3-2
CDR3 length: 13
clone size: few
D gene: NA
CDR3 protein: CASSYSSDSEAFF
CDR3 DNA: TGTGCCAGCAGCTATAGTTCCGACTCAGAAGCTTTCTTT

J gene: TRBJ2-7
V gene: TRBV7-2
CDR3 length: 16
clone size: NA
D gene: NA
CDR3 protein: CASSLPVSLLGREQYF
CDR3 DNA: TGTGCCAGCAGCCTGCCGGTGAGCCTCCTTGGTCGCGAGCAGTACTTC

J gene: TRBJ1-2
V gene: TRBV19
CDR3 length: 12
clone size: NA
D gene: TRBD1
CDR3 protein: CATQRTGFGYTF
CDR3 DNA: TGTGCCACCCAAAGGACAGGGTTCGGCTACACCTTC

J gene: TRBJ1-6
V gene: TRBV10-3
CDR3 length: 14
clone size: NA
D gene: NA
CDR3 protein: CAISETGGNSPLHF
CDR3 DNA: TGTGCCATCAGTGAGACTGGGGGCAATTCACCCCTCCACTTT

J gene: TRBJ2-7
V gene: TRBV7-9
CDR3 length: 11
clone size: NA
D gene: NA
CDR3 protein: CASSGTYEQYF
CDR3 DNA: TGTGCCAGCAGCGGGACTTACGAGCAGTACTTC

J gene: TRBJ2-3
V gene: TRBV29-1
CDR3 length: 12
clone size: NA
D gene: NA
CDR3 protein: CSVEGNTDTQYF
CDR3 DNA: TGCAGCGTTGAGGGCAACACAGATACGCAGTATTTT

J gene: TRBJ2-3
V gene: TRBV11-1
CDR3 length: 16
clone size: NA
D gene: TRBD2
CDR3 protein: CASSSPLAGGGDTQYF
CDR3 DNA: TGTGCCAGCAGCTCCCCTCTAGCGGGAGGTGGTGATACGCAGTATTTT

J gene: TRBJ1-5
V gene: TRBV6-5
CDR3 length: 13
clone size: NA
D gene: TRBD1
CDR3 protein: CATGDRGNQPQHF
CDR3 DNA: TGTGCCACCGGCGACAGGGGGAATCAGCCCCAGCATTTT

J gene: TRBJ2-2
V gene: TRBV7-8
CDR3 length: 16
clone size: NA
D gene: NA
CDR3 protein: CASSPVGGWGTGELFF
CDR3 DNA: TGTGCCAGCAGCCCGGTAGGGGGATGGGGCACCGGGGAGCTGTTTTTT

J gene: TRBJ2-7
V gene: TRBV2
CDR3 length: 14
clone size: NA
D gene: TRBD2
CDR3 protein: CASSLAGLSYEQYF
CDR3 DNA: TGTGCCAGCAGTCTGGCGGGACTATCCTACGAGCAGTACTTC

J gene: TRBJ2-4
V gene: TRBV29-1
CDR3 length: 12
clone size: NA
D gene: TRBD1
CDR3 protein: CSVKTGGNIQYF
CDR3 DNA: TGCAGCGTTAAGACAGGGGGGAACATTCAGTACTTC

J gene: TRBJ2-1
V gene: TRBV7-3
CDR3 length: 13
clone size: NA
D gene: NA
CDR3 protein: CASSPPGYNEQFF
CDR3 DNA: TGTGCCAGCAGCCCCCCCGGGTACAATGAGCAGTTCTTC

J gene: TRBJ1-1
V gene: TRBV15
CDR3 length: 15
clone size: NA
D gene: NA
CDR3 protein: CATSREGQPFNEAFF
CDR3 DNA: TGTGCCACCAGCAGAGAAGGACAACCCTTTAATGAAGCTTTCTTT